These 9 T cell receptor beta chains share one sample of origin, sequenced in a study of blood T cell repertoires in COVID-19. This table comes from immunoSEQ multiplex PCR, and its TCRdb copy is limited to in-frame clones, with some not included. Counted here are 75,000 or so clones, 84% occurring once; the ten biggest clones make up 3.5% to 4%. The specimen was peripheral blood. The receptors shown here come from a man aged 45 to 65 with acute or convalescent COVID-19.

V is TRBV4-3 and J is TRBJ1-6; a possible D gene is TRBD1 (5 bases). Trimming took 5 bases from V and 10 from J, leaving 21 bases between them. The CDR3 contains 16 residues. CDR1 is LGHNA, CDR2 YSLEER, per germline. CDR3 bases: TGCGCCAGCAGCTTCATATTGGACACTGCTGGCTCACCCCTCCACTTT. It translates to CASSFILDTAGSPLHF.

The CDR3 is CSVEDRGKGQSYEQYF. The CDR3 nucleotides read TGCAGCGTTGAGGATCGGGGTAAGGGACAGTCCTACGAGCAGTACTTC. V and J are TRBV29-1 and TRBJ2-7, with 7 positions matching TRBD1. This CDR3 region has 16 residues. Per germline, CDR1 SQVTM and CDR2 ANQGSEA. Trimming at V came to 3 bases and at J to 1 base, leaving 12 bases not matched to a gene.

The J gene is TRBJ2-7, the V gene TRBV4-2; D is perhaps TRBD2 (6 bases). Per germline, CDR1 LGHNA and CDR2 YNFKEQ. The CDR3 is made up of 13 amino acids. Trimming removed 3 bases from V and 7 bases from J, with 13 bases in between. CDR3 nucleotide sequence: TGTGCCAGCAGCCAGGTGACTAGTTGGGAGCAGTACTTC. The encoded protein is CASSQVTSWEQYF.

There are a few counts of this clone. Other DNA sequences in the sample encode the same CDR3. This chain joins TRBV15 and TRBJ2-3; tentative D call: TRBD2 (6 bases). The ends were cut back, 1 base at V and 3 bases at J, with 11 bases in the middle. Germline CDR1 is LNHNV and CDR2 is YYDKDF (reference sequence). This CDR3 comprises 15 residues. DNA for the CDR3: TGTGCCACCAGCAGAGTTACGGGAGTTACAGATACGCAGTATTTT. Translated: CATSRVTGVTDTQYF.

CDR3 region: CASSEEMTSGQETQYF. The CDR3 bases are TGTGCCAGCAGTGAAGAAATGACTAGCGGCCAAGAGACCCAGTACTTC. The J gene is TRBJ2-5, the V gene TRBV6-1; 9 nucleotides match TRBD2. V lost 1 base and J lost 1; bases outside the gene matches: 4. The length of the CDR3 is 16 residues. Per the germline V gene, CDR1 is MNHNS and CDR2 is SASEGT.

The CDR3 DNA is TGTGCCAGCAGCCCACGGGGGGCGCAAGGAAACACCATATATTTT. Protein sequence: CASSPRGAQGNTIYF. The chain has TRBV11-1 and TRBJ1-3; D perhaps matches TRBD1 (6 bases). CDR3 length: 15 residues. The germline CDR1 and CDR2 sequences are SGHAT and FQDESV (reference sequence). V lost 5 bases and J 4 bases, leaving 15 bases between the germline ends.

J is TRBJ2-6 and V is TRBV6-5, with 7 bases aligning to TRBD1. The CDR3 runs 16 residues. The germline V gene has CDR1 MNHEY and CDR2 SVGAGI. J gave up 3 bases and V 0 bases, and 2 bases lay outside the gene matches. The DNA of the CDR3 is TGTGCCAGCAGTTACTCGACAGGGTTTGGGGCCAACGTCCTGACTTTC. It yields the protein CASSYSTGFGANVLTF.

This CDR3 is CASSGEGGEDQPQHF. The CDR3 nucleotides are TGTGCCAGCAGTGGGGAGGGGGGAGAGGATCAGCCCCAGCATTTT. The chain links TRBV2 to TRBJ1-5, with D possibly being TRBD1 (6 bases). V was cut by 4 bases and J by 5 bases, with 15 bases left in between. The germline V gene encodes CDR1 SNHLY and CDR2 FYNNEI. The CDR3 covers 15 residues.

CDR3 nucleotide sequence: TGTGCCAGCAGTCATCCCAGGGACACCCTTTACCATTTT. It encodes CASSHPRDTLYHF. This sequence joins TRBV6-2 or TRBV6-3 and TRBJ1-5, with D perhaps TRBD1 (6 bases). Deletions cut 5 bases from V and 16 bases from J, with 21 bases between. This CDR3 contains 13 residues. CDR1 and CDR2 from the germline V gene are MNHEY and SVGEGT.